This TCR beta chain was recovered during a study of blood T cell repertoires in COVID-19 (dated by TCRdb to 2018 to 2021). Context from the whole study: Samples covering the acute and convalescent phases of COVID-19 were provided by collaborators in the United States, Italy and Spain. The prospective study material was composed of cDNA or gDNA derived from T cells, B-cell-depleted T cells, or PBMCs. Subjects who had been exposed to COVID-19, were actively infected with it, or had recovered from it provided the deeply sampled blood TCRbeta repertoires that made up the dataset. A freely available public database, intended as a resource for researchers studying the immune response to SARS-CoV-2, is where the repertoires were released. Samples came from the ongoing ImmuneRACE study (first 160 participants) plus 1,254 subjects from 6 global collaborators. Sample metadata almost always included a de-identified subject ID, COVID-19 status, age in years and sex. Where HLA class I and class II types were available, the types were taken from metadata supplied by the sample provider, not from assay-based typing.

Worth noting for this clone: This clone's antigen is unknown. Base-call qualities are not available, and no considerably larger clone is one nucleotide away.

Study-wide findings and limitations: The amount of clinical and demographic metadata varied by source and participant and was provided uncurated.

CDR1 and CDR2 were assigned from the germline V gene as KGHSH and LQKENI. Reading from cysteine to phenylalanine, the CDR3 counts 13 amino acids. Only the CDR3 region is kept as DNA, spanning 39 bases read in frame from base 1. V loses 4 bases at its end and J loses 7 bases; junction bases beyond the gene matches: 4. The immunoSEQ Assay, a bias-controlled multiplex PCR, was used to amplify TCRbeta CDR3 regions from genomic DNA. The source study handled its data this way. The number of nucleated cells in each sample was estimated from the amplification of reference gene primers within the assay. Sequence reads were collapsed and filtered to measure the absolute abundance of every unique TCRbeta CDR3 rearrangement. For each sample, productive Simpson clonality was calculated as the square root of Simpson's diversity index over productive rearrangements. TCRdb limited this immuneACCESS table to in-frame rearrangements with V and J called. A share of clones is missing; checked studies link under half to unresolved V genes, and the rest is unexplained. D and trimming come from the DNA, and the V and J calls and clone size come from that table. A total of about 280,000 clones appear in this sample, around 86% of them only once. Approximately 2% of the sample comes from the top ten.

Samples from volunteer blood donors who had recovered from COVID-19 were contributed by a second Seattle source. Each collaborating institution followed its own protocols to collect whole blood in K2EDTA tubes. Collaborator samples were shipped for TCRbeta analysis as frozen whole blood, isolated PBMCs, or DNA extracted from either sample type. The TCR sequence derives from a woman in her 30s who had recovered from COVID-19. The rearrangement joined TRBV18 to TRBJ2-1; 7 central nucleotides agree with TRBD2. Sample: peripheral blood. The CDR3: CASSLGGLNEQFF. The DNA sequence is TGTGCCAGCTCACTCGGGGGGTTAAATGAGCAGTTCTTC.